One T cell receptor (beta chain) is described in this entry. The antigen is not known. The entry originates in a study of shared clonotypes between healthy human individuals. Study at large: Every donor yielded three CD4 naive, three CD4 memory, two CD8 naive and one CD8 memory plate.

Germline V gene sequence: CDR1 SNHLY, CDR2 FYNNEI. The junction had 5 bases not matched to a gene; V was cut back by 5 bases and J by 4 bases. This CDR3 is 14 amino acids long. Replicate sorted-subset PCRs were loaded with 150 to 250 ng DNA, tens of thousands of T cell genomes. As processed by the authors: Filtering differed for immunoSEQ, which gave only junction sequences without quality scores. Sequenced by immunoSEQ multiplex PCR; TCRdb stores in-frame clones only, minus some. The DNA gave D and trimming, while V, J and clone size come from that table. Of around 700,000 clones in the sample, about 90% are singletons; the top ten hold 20% to 25%. Whole-study results and caveats: Sample collection involved blood only; tissue repertoires are likely different.

CD45RO-negative CD8 cells positively selected for CCR7 made up the naive population, which excluded terminally differentiated effector memory CD45RA+ cells. The V call is TRBV2, the J call TRBJ1-2; 9 bases line up with TRBD1. What was sequenced was naive CD8+ T cells sorted from blood. This sequence originates from a man aged 30 to 45 in good health. This chain's CDR3 is CASSPGTGPYGYTF. CDR3 in DNA: TGTGCCAGCAGTCCCGGGACAGGGCCCTATGGCTACACCTTC.